This TCR beta chain was identified in a study of shared clonotypes between healthy human individuals. Some clones are missing from TCRdb's copy, which holds only in-frame ones; the method was immunoSEQ multiplex PCR. Here the sample spans over a million clones, roughly 95% being singletons. The CDR3 totals 14 residues. V shed 0 bases and J shed 7 bases, with 10 bases lying between them. The germline gives CDR1 SGHVS, CDR2 FQNEAQ. This clone was detected only a few times. The gene calls are TRBV7-8 and TRBJ2-4; no clear D. The sequencing input was naive CD4+ T cells sorted from blood. Subset: CD45RA+ positively selected. The clonotype comes from a man aged 25 to 45 in good health. The CDR3 spells CASSLADLGNIQYF. DNA of the CDR3: TGTGCCAGCAGCTTAGCGGACCTCGGGAACATTCAGTACTTC. The full variable domain, with the rest looked up from reference TRBV7-8 and TRBJ2-4, is GAGVSQSPRYKVAKRGQDVALRCDPISGHVSLFWYQQALGQGPEFLTYFQNEAQLDKSGLPSDRFFAERPEGSVSTLKIQRTQQEDSAVYLCASSLADLGNIQYFGAGTRLSVL.